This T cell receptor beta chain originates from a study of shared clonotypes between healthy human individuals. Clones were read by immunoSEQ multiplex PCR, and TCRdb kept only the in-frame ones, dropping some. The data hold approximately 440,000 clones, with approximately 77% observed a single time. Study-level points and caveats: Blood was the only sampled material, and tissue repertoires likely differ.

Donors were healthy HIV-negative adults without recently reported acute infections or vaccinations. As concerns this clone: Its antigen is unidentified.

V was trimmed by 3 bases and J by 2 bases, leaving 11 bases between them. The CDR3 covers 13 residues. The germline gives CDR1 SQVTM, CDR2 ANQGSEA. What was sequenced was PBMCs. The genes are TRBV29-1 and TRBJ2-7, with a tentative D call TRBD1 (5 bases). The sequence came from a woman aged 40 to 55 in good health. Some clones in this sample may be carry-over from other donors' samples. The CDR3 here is CSVDGAAPYEQYF. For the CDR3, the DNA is TGCAGCGTTGATGGGGCAGCCCCCTACGAGCAGTACTTC.